Sequencing of this T cell receptor beta chain was carried out in a study of OX40 agonist ivuxolimab in advanced cancers. Study-level results: Among expanded peripheral T cells, antigen specificity went undetermined. Compared with others, partial responders at 0.1-3.0 mg/kg displayed clonal expansion among the lowest.

Trimming took off 4 bases at V and 0 bases at J, with 10 bases between the two ends. Germline V gene lookup returns CDR1 MNHNS and CDR2 SASEGT. This CDR3 spans 15 amino acids. The study sampled blood at baseline, cycle 4 day 1, and cycle 7 day 1. Comments on this clone: Its antigen is unknown.

TCRdb keeps only in-frame clones here, not all; method: immunoSEQ multiplex PCR. The sample carries over 65,000 clones, roughly 84% recorded once. Material: CD4+ or CD8+ T cells sorted from blood, obtained in a trial of the OX40 agonist ivuxolimab. The TCR originated in an adult with an advanced solid tumor such as melanoma, head and neck, liver or kidney cancer. The chain couples TRBV6-1 to TRBJ1-5; D unresolved. The CDR3 nucleotides are TGTGCCAGCAGTGTAGTACCCACTAGCAATCAGCCCCAGCATTTT. Its translation is CASSVVPTSNQPQHF.